This T cell receptor (beta chain) is from a study of blood T cell repertoires in COVID-19. Study-wide context: Whether acute or convalescent, the COVID-19 samples came from the United States, Italy and Spain.

The repertoire was sequenced with immunoSEQ multiplex PCR; TCRdb's copy has only in-frame clones and lacks some. The data show over 150,000 clones, 85% seen once. The receptor was isolated from a man aged 40-55 years who had recovered from COVID-19. Specimen: PBMCs or T cells enriched from blood (not recorded which).

The CDR3, as DNA: TGTGCCAGCAGCCGGGGGGGTCAGTCTCAGCCCCAGCATTTT. The encoded protein is CASSRGGQSQPQHF. The J gene is TRBJ1-5, the V gene TRBV3-1 (or the pseudogene TRBV3-2), with D possibly being TRBD1 (5 bases). This CDR3 contains 14 residues. V lost 4 bases to trimming and J lost 6 bases, with 13 bases between them. CDR1 and CDR2 from the germline V gene are LGHDT and YNNKEL (reference sequence).